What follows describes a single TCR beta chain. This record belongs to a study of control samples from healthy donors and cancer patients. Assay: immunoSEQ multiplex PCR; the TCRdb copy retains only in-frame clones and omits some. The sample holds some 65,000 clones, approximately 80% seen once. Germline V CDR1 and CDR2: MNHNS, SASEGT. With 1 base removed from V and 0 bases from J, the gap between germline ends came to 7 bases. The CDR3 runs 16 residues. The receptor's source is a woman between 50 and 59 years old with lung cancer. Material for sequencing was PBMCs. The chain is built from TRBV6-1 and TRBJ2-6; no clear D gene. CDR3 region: CASSEVWDSGANVLTF. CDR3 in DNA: TGTGCCAGCAGTGAAGTGTGGGACTCTGGGGCCAACGTCCTGACTTTC.